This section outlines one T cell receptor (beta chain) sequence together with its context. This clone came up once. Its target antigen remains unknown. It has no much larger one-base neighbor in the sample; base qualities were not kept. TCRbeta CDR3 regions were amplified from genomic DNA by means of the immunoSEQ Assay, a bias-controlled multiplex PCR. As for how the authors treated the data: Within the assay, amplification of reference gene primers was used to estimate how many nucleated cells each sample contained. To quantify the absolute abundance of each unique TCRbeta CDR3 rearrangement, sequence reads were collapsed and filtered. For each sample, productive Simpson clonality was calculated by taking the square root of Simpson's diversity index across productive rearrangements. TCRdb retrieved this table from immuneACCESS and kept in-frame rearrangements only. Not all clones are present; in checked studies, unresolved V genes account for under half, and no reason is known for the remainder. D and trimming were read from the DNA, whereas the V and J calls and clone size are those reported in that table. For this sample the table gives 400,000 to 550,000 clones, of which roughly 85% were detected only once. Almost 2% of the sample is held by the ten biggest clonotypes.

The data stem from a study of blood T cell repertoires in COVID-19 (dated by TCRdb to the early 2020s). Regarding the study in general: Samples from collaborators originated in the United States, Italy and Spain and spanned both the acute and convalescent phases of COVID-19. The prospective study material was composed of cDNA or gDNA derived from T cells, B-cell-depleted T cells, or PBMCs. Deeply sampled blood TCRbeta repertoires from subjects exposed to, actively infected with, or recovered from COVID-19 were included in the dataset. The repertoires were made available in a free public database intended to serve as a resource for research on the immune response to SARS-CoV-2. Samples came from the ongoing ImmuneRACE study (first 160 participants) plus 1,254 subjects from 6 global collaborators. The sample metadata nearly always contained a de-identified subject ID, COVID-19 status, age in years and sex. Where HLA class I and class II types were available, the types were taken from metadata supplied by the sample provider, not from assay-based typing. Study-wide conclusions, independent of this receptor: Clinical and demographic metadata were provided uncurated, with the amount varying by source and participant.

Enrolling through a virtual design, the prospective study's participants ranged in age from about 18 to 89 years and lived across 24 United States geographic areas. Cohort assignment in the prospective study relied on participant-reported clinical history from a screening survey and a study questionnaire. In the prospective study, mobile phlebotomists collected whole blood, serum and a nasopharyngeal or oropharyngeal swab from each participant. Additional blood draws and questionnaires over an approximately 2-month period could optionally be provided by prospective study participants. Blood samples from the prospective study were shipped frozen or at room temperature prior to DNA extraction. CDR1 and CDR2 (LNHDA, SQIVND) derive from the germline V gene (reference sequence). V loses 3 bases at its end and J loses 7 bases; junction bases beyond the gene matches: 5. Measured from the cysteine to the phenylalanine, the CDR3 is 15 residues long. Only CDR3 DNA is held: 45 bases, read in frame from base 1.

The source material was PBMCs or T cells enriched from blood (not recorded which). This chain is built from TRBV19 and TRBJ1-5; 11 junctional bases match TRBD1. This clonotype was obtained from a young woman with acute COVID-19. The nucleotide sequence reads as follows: TGTGCCAGTAGTATTGGGACAGGGGGATGGCAGCCCCAGCATTTT. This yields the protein CASSIGTGGWQPQHF.